In this sample, the clone carrying this TCR beta chain turned up once. The sample belongs to a study of blood T cell repertoires in COVID-19. Clones were read by immunoSEQ multiplex PCR, and TCRdb kept only the in-frame ones, dropping some. The repertoire holds about 80,000 clones, with approximately 80% as singletons. The V gene's germline CDR1 is MNHEY and CDR2 SMNVEV (reference sequence). This CDR3 contains 15 residues. V trimming: 7 bases; J trimming: 3 bases; junction bases outside the gene matches: 7. The V call is TRBV27, the J call TRBJ2-1, with 9 bases aligning to TRBD2. The specimen was peripheral blood. The source of this sequence is a middle-aged woman with active or convalescent COVID-19. The CDR3, as DNA: TGTGCCAGCACGACGGCGGGGGGGCTCTACAATGAGCAGTTCTTC. Its protein product is CASTTAGGLYNEQFF.